These T cell receptor beta chains were read from a single sample in a study of OX40 agonist ivuxolimab in advanced cancers. The assay was immunoSEQ multiplex PCR, and TCRdb's table has in-frame clones only and misses some. The sample includes about 8,300 clones, 55% to 85% of them seen just once. Sequences were derived from CD4+ or CD8+ T cells sorted from blood, sampled in a trial of the OX40 agonist ivuxolimab. The receptors were gathered from an adult with an advanced solid tumor such as melanoma, head and neck, liver or kidney cancer. Both conserved end residues are part of each CDR3. Fields, in order: V gene, D gene, J gene, clone size, CDR3 DNA, CDR3 protein. A D gene is named only where the DNA matches it firmly. Not all rows give a size; the values are once, few, many and, for expanded clones, a class.

TRBV7-2	.	TRBJ1-4	.	TGTGCCAGCAGCTTAGCCTTTATTTCGACAGATGCAACTAATGAAAAACTGTTTTTT	CASSLAFISTDATNEKLFF
TRBV7-3	.	TRBJ2-7	.	TGTGCCAGCAGCCAAGACGAGGGAACCTCCTACGAGCAGTACTTC	CASSQDEGTSYEQYF
TRBV6-6	.	TRBJ2-7	.	TGTGCCAGCAGTTACCCCCCGCCGGGGAGTGCCTACGAGCAGTACTTC	CASSYPPPGSAYEQYF
TRBV6-4	.	TRBJ1-2	medium-sized	TGTGCCAGCAGTGACTCAGCACAGGACAGTGCTAACTATGGCTACACCTTC	CASSDSAQDSANYGYTF
TRBV12-5	.	TRBJ1-1	.	TGTGCTAGTGGTTTGACTCTGGGCGCTGAAGCTTTCTTT	CASGLTLGAEAFF
TRBV6-6	TRBD2	TRBJ2-1	.	TGTGCCAGCAGTGTGGGGCGGGGGGGCCGCTACAATGAGCAGTTCTTC	CASSVGRGGRYNEQFF
TRBV7-9	TRBD1	TRBJ1-5	.	TGTGCCAGCAGCCCTGGGTCAGGGGGCGGGCCCCAGCATTTT	CASSPGSGGGPQHF
TRBV10-3	.	TRBJ2-7	.	TGTGCCATCAGTGCCCCGGACCTTTTGGGAGAGCAGTACTTC	CAISAPDLLGEQYF
TRBV27	.	TRBJ1-2	.	TGTGCCAGCCGGGGGACAACCGCTCTGGACTATGGCTACACCTTC	CASRGTTALDYGYTF
TRBV7-9	.	TRBJ2-2	few	TGTGCCAGCAGCACAGGGACCGATAACACCGGGGAGCTGTTTTTT	CASSTGTDNTGELFF
TRBV29-1	.	TRBJ2-5	few	TGCAGCCTCGGGGAGCCTCAAGAGACCCAGTACTTC	CSLGEPQETQYF
TRBV18	.	TRBJ2-2	medium-sized	TGTGCCAGCTCACCACAGGACTCGACCACCGGGGAGCTGTTTTTT	CASSPQDSTTGELFF
TRBV6-4	.	TRBJ2-1	few	TGTGCCAGCAGTGACTCGTGGGAAGGGCGAGGTGAGCAGTTCTTC	CASSDSWEGRGEQFF
TRBV29-1	TRBD1	TRBJ2-7	.	TGCAGCGTTGTTAGGGGGCCGAACTACGAGCAGTACTTC	CSVVRGPNYEQYF
TRBV29-1	.	TRBJ1-2	.	TGCAGCGTTGAAGCCCCTACGCGAGGCGGCTACACCTTC	CSVEAPTRGGYTF
TRBV7-2	.	TRBJ1-5	few	TGTGCCAGCAGCTTCAACGGGCCCCAGCATTTT	CASSFNGPQHF
TRBV29-1	.	TRBJ2-2	.	TGCAGCGGGAATGGGGGCACCGGGGAGCTGTTTTTT	CSGNGGTGELFF
TRBV7-2	TRBD1	TRBJ2-1	.	TGTGCCAGCAGCTGGGGGACAGGGGGCGGATATGAGCAGTTCTTC	CASSWGTGGGYEQFF
TRBV19	.	TRBJ2-5	.	TGTGCCAGTAGTCTAAGGGGTGGGGAGACCCAGTACTTC	CASSLRGGETQYF
TRBV11-2	.	TRBJ1-3	.	TGTGCCAGGCTGGTGGGATCTGGAAACACCATATATTTT	CARLVGSGNTIYF
TRBV6-6	.	TRBJ1-6	.	TGTGCCAGCAGTCCTCTCACAGGACCGACGCTACTCTTT	CASSPLTGPTLLF
TRBV6-5	.	TRBJ1-5	.	TGTGCCAGCACCCCGAACCGCAATCAGCCCCAGCATTTT	CASTPNRNQPQHF
TRBV2	.	TRBJ2-7	.	TGTGCCATCAATCGGGGGCCCTATGAGCAGTACTTC	CAINRGPYEQYF
TRBV2	.	TRBJ2-3	.	TGTGCCAGCAGTGAAGCGCTACAGAGATCCACAGATACGCAGTATTTT	CASSEALQRSTDTQYF